These 9 T cell receptor beta chains originate from one sample sequenced in a study of T-cell reconstitution after alpha-beta-depleted transplantation in children. Library preparation (for TCRbeta) was performed with unique molecular identifiers. TCRdb re-analysed the PCR reads in MiXCR, keeping a single row per CDR3 protein. This table holds about 160,000 distinct CDR3 sequences, roughly 11% found once. The sequencing used PBMCs, collected before TCRalphabeta/CD19-depleted stem cell transplant. These receptors came from a boy younger than 10 with acute myeloid leukemia, due to receive a stem cell transplant.

V is TRBV20-1 and J is TRBJ1-5, with D possibly matching TRBD1 (5 bases). The CDR3 runs to 13 residues. CDR1 is DFQATT, CDR2 SNEGSKA, per germline (reference sequence). V was shortened by 3 bases and J by 2 bases, with 8 bases between the two germline ends. Here the CDR3 DNA reads TGCAGTGCTAGTTTAGGGGGCAATCAGCCCCAGCATTTT. Translated, it gives CSASLGGNQPQHF.

This clonotype has more than one count but fewer than ten. The genes are TRBV2 and TRBJ1-1; D is perhaps TRBD1 (6 bases). Looked up from germline, CDR1 is SNHLY and CDR2 is FYNNEI. Trimming stripped 8 bases from V and 7 bases from J, with 23 bases between. This CDR3 spans 15 amino acids. CDR3 nucleotide sequence: TGTGCCAGCCGATGGAAAATGGACAGTCTCGATGAAGCTTTCTTT. Its protein product is CASRWKMDSLDEAFF.

This clonotype has ten or more counts. This chain connects TRBV13 to TRBJ2-5; 8 bases fit TRBD1. V gave up 5 bases and J gave up 9 bases; unmatched junction bases: 14. CDR3 length: 15 residues. From germline, CDR1 is PRHDT and CDR2 FYEKMQ (reference sequence). CDR3 in DNA: TGTGCCAGCAGCCGACTACAGGGGGGCCCAGGGGCCCAGTACTTC. This translates into CASSRLQGGPGAQYF.

There are many counts of this clonotype. A junction end diverges from the germline sequence, so it may reflect a read error. The chain links TRBV5-1 to TRBJ2-1; D assignment may be TRBD1 or TRBD2 (5 bases each). CDR1 is SGHRS and CDR2 is YFSETQ in the germline V gene. The CDR3 is made up of 16 amino acids. The CDR3 spells CASSFQGRGYYDEQFF. In DNA, the CDR3 is TGCGCCAGCAGCTTCCAGGGTCGAGGGTACTACGATGAGCAGTTCTTC.

At least ten counts were recorded for this clonotype. V and J are TRBV7-2 and TRBJ2-1; 7 bases match TRBD2. CDR3 size: 12 residues. V lost 4 bases and J lost 7; bases outside the gene matches: 1. Germline lookup yields CDR1 SGHTA and CDR2 FQGNSA. The CDR3 DNA reads TGTGCCAGCAGCTCTAGCGGAAATGAGCAGTTCTTC. This codes for CASSSSGNEQFF.

This clonotype came up many times. The chain couples TRBV5-1 to TRBJ2-5, with TRBD2 as a possible D gene (5 bases). The CDR3 runs 14 residues. CDR1 SGHRS and CDR2 YFSETQ come from the germline V gene. V shed 4 bases and J shed 5 bases, with 15 bases lying between them. The CDR3 protein is CASSMEAGRETQYF. The CDR3, as DNA: TGCGCCAGCAGCATGGAGGCAGGTCGGGAGACCCAGTACTTC.

This clonotype was seen at least ten times. The chain employs TRBV27 and TRBJ2-7; 10 bases line up with TRBD1. V trimming: 6 bases; J trimming: 4 bases; junction bases outside the gene matches: 6. The CDR3 has 14 residues. CDR1 and CDR2 from the germline V gene are MNHEY and SMNVEV (reference sequence). CDR3 amino acids: CASSWGGQGYEQYF. The DNA of the CDR3 is TGTGCCAGCAGCTGGGGGGGACAGGGGTACGAGCAGTACTTC.

This clonotype was detected ten times or more. The DNA for the CDR3 is TGTGCCAGCAGCCGACAGTCATCCTACAATGAGCAGTTCTTC. Translation: CASSRQSSYNEQFF. This chain links TRBV2 with TRBJ2-1; possibly TRBD1 for D (5 bases). The CDR3 runs to 14 residues. CDR1 is SNHLY and CDR2 is FYNNEI in the germline V gene. V was trimmed by 6 bases and J by 1 base, leaving 10 bases between them.

The chain joins TRBV2 to TRBJ1-4; D call uncertain. This CDR3 is built from 13 residues. CDR1 and CDR2 (germline): SNHLY, FYNNEI. Deletions cut 6 bases from V and 4 bases from J, with 9 bases between. CDR3 bases: TGTGCCAGCAGGGATGACTATAATGAAAAACTGTTTTTT. This sequence encodes CASRDDYNEKLFF.